This TCR beta chain was identified during a study of T cell responses to AZD1222 COVID-19 vaccine. The repertoire was sequenced with immunoSEQ multiplex PCR; TCRdb's copy has only in-frame clones and lacks some. The profile shows some 71,000 clones, 89% of them singletons. Whole-study results and caveats: After two AZD1222 doses, spike-specific TCR breadth and depth rose versus day 0. With dominance at 160-218 and 743-854, vaccine-associated CD4 TCRs spanned spike.

The study pooled second doses at about 4 or about 12 weeks. V shed 5 bases and J 7 bases; nucleotides not matched to a gene: 12. The V gene's germline CDR1 is MNHEY and CDR2 SMNVEV (reference sequence). The CDR3 contains 16 residues. Points on this clone: Its antigen is unknown.

The chain couples TRBV27 to TRBJ2-1, with 9 nucleotides matching TRBD2. The sample in question was peripheral blood, obtained 28 days after the second AZD1222 dose. The source is an adult who received the AZD1222 COVID-19 vaccine. The CDR3 here is CASSPPSIAGVNEQFF. The CDR3 DNA follows: TGTGCCAGCAGTCCCCCCTCGATAGCGGGAGTGAATGAGCAGTTCTTC.